Given below is one TCR beta chain in context. Its antigen is not yet known. No base qualities exist here, and no much larger clone lies one base off it. The library was obtained by the immunoSEQ multiplex PCR assay. TCRdb carries this immuneACCESS record with in-frame sequences only. Its versions omit some clonotypes, under half of them owing to an unresolved V gene in the studies checked, with the rest unexplained. In all, the sample holds roughly 59,000 clones, and around 88% of those were seen once. Of the sample, approximately 5.4% falls within the top ten clones. These data originate in a study of technical replicates of blood from several donors (TCRdb year 2017). Cut back by 5 bases and 7 bases, the V and J ends lie 17 bases apart. Looking up the germline V gene yields CDR1 SGHTA and CDR2 FQGNSA. From the cysteine through the phenylalanine, the CDR3 covers 14 amino acids. The kept DNA is CDR3 alone, 42 bases in frame from the first base.

This receptor was obtained from a human donor in good health. Some clones in this sample may be carry-over from other donors' samples. In this chain, TRBV7-2 is recombined with TRBJ1-1, with the D segment identity uncertain. Source material: PBMCs. The CDR3: CASSREIGLGEAFF. The DNA reads as follows: TGTGCCAGCAGCCGGGAAATAGGACTCGGTGAAGCTTTCTTT. Reference TRBV7-2 and TRBJ1-1 proteins supply the regions before and after the CDR3; the full variable domain is: GAGVSQSPSNKVTEKGKDVELRCDPISGHTALYWYRQSLGQGLEFLIYFQGNSAPDKSGLPSDRFSAERTGGSVSTLTIQRTQQEDSAVYLCASSREIGLGEAFFGQGTRLTVV.